This T cell receptor beta chain was sequenced in a study of ipilimumab plus nivolumab after autologous stem cell transplantation. The repertoire was sequenced with immunoSEQ multiplex PCR; TCRdb's copy has only in-frame clones and lacks some. The table shows 15,000 to 20,000 clones, with about 80% occurring only once. The germline gives CDR1 SGHNT, CDR2 YYREEE (reference sequence). This CDR3 has 15 residues. Unmatched junction bases numbered 2, after V lost 0 bases and J lost 6 bases. The rearrangement uses TRBV5-4 and TRBJ1-6; 8 bases align to TRBD1. The input for sequencing was PBMCs, taken in a trial of ipilimumab plus nivolumab as post-transplant consolidation. The receptor's source is a male donor with diffuse large B-cell lymphoma. The CDR3 region is CASSLEQGANSPLHF. The CDR3 DNA reads TGTGCCAGCAGCTTGGAGCAGGGGGCTAATTCACCCCTCCACTTT.